Presented here are 18 T cell receptor beta chains from one specimen sequenced in a study of T cells in Graves' hyperthyroidism and ophthalmopathy. The TCR beta CDR3 regions underwent amplification using RNA transcripts as the source. The HTBI primer set was used in a first-round RT-PCR of the TCR CDR3. TCRdb re-analysed the multiplex PCR reads in MiXCR, keeping a single row per CDR3 protein. The repertoire holds approximately 610,000 distinct CDR3 sequences, with 14% to 15% as singletons. Input material: blood. The receptors originated from a woman aged 40 to 49 with Graves' ophthalmopathy.

At least ten counts were recorded for this clonotype. V usage is TRBV28 and J usage is TRBJ2-2; a possible D gene is TRBD1 (6 bases). This CDR3 contains 15 residues. Trimming removed 6 bases at V and 0 bases at J, with 11 bases between. Germline CDR1 MDHEN, CDR2 SYDVKM. CDR3 nucleotides: TGTGCCAGCAGAAAACAGGGCGCGAACACCGGGGAGCTGTTTTTT. Its protein product is CASRKQGANTGELFF.

In this sample, this clonotype turned up many times. This sequence joins TRBV24-1 and TRBJ2-5; TRBD1 aligns across 9 bases. The CDR3 sequence is 17 residues long. The V gene end was trimmed by 3 bases and the J gene end by 3 bases; junction bases not matched to a gene: 10. CDR1 and CDR2 (germline): KGHDR, SFDVKD. The DNA for the CDR3 is TGTGCCACCAGTGATCCCGGACAGGGGTCATCCAAAGAGACCCAGTACTTC. Translation: CATSDPGQGSSKETQYF.

This clonotype has at least ten counts. The chain recombines TRBV4-3 with TRBJ1-5, with 7 nucleotides matching TRBD1. The germline CDR1 and CDR2 sequences are LGHNA and YSLEER. The CDR3 loop spans 14 amino acids. J gave up 4 bases and V 3 bases, and 3 bases lay outside the gene matches. For the CDR3, the DNA is TGCGCCAGCAGCCAGGGGACAGCGAATCAGCCCCAGCATTTT. Protein product: CASSQGTANQPQHF.

The V gene is TRBV30, the J gene TRBJ1-1; the D gene is possibly TRBD1 (6 bases). Trimming pared 5 bases from V and 3 bases from J, leaving 16 bases between. Germline CDR1 reads GTSNPN; CDR2 reads SVGIG (reference sequence). This CDR3 contains 14 residues. The CDR3 region has the DNA TGTGCCTGGCATAAACCCGGGACACACACTGAAGCTTTCTTT. As protein: CAWHKPGTHTEAFF.

Comment on this clonotype: A read error is possible here, since a much larger clone lies one base away. V usage is TRBV29-1 and J usage is TRBJ1-2; the D is unclear. This CDR3 contains 13 residues. In germline, CDR1 is SQVTM, CDR2 ANQGSEA. CDR3 nucleotides: TGCAGTATTGAAGGCAGAGCTGACTATGGCTACACCTTC. This sequence encodes CSIEGRADYGYTF.

This clonotype was seen ten or more times. The genes are TRBV27 and TRBJ2-2, with D tentatively TRBD2 (5 bases). CDR1 and CDR2 (germline): MNHEY, SMNVEV (reference sequence). The CDR3 spans 14 residues. V was cut by 1 base and J by 9 bases, with 12 bases left in between. The CDR3 protein is CASSLYGPGRELFF. The DNA of the CDR3 is TGTGCCAGCAGTTTATATGGGCCGGGGAGGGAGCTGTTTTTT.

This clonotype was recorded at least ten times. The genes are TRBV28 and TRBJ2-3; D not certain. The CDR3 runs to 15 residues. Germline lookup yields CDR1 MDHEN and CDR2 SYDVKM. Trimming pared 3 bases from V and 1 base from J, leaving 11 bases between. The CDR3 here is CASSLLGIGTDTQYF. As DNA, the CDR3 is TGTGCCAGCAGTTTGCTGGGGATTGGCACAGATACGCAGTATTTT. The complete variable domain, with remaining parts taken from reference TRBV28 and TRBJ2-3, reads DVKVTQSSRYLVKRTGEKVFLECVQDMDHENMFWYRQDPGLGLRLIYFSYDVKMKEKGDIPEGYSVSREKKERFSLILESASTNQTSMYLCASSLLGIGTDTQYFGPGTRLTVL.

This clonotype came up many times. The chain uses TRBV6-2 or TRBV6-3 and TRBJ2-7, with 10 positions matching TRBD2. Per germline, CDR1 MNHEY and CDR2 SVGEGT. The junction had 7 bases not matched to a gene; V was cut back by 5 bases and J by 6 bases. The CDR3 is 14 residues long. In DNA, the CDR3 is TGTGCCAGCAGTAAGGGACTAGCGAGTGTCGAGCAGTACTTC. Translating gives CASSKGLASVEQYF.

The genes are TRBV19 and TRBJ1-2; no reliable D call. The CDR3 is made up of 12 amino acids. Trimming removed 4 bases at V and 10 bases at J, with 13 bases between. Per the germline V gene, CDR1 is LNHDA and CDR2 is SQIVND (reference sequence). CDR3 region: CASSTPTEVYTF. The CDR3 DNA follows: TGTGCCAGTAGTACCCCGACTGAGGTCTACACCTTC. The full variable domain, with the rest looked up from reference TRBV19 and TRBJ1-2, is DGGITQSPKYLFRKEGQNVTLSCEQNLNHDAMYWYRQDPGQGLRLIYYSQIVNDFQKGDIAEGYSVSREKKESFPLTVTSAQKNPTAFYLCASSTPTEVYTFGSGTRLTVV.

This clonotype was picked up many times. The chain employs TRBV15 and TRBJ2-7, with a possible D match to TRBD2 (6 bases). The CDR3 is 14 amino acids. V lost 2 bases and J lost 1, with 9 bases in between. The germline V gene encodes CDR1 LNHNV and CDR2 YYDKDF (reference sequence). In nucleotides, the CDR3 is TGTGCCACCAGCAGACAGGGAGGTTCCTACGAGCAGTACTTC. It specifies CATSRQGGSYEQYF.

The V call is TRBV5-1, the J call TRBJ2-7; D not resolved. CDR3 length: 14 residues. In germline, CDR1 is SGHRS, CDR2 YFSETQ. The germline V and J ends were trimmed by 5 bases and 4 bases, with 16 bases remaining between them. Here the CDR3 DNA reads TGCGCCAGCAGTCCCCAGGCGGCCGCGTACGAGCAGTACTTC. Protein sequence: CASSPQAAAYEQYF.

This clonotype was observed at least ten times. The chain links TRBV6-5 to TRBJ1-2; D may be TRBD1 (5 bases). The CDR3 has 15 residues. V was cut by 8 bases and J by 4 bases, with 20 bases left in between. Germline V CDR1 and CDR2: MNHEY, SVGAGI. CDR3 sequence (DNA): TGTGCCAGCGATTCTCGAGGGGAGGGGTTCTATGGCTACACCTTC. As protein: CASDSRGEGFYGYTF.

The table lists this clonotype with many counts. The chain employs TRBV5-6 and TRBJ2-5; TRBD2 agrees at 12 bases. Per germline, CDR1 SGHDT and CDR2 YYEEEE. The CDR3 runs 18 residues. J lost 1 base, V lost 1 base, and 8 bases had no gene match. CDR3 sequence (DNA): TGTGCCAGCAGCTTGTCCCTAGCGGGAGGGCCAGCCCAAGAGACCCAGTACTTC. Translating it yields CASSLSLAGGPAQETQYF.

This sequence joins TRBV20-1 and TRBJ1-5; D ambiguous. The V gene's germline CDR1 is DFQATT and CDR2 SNEGSKA (reference sequence). The germline V and J ends were trimmed by 4 bases and 0 bases, with 7 bases remaining between them. The CDR3 is made up of 13 amino acids. The DNA of the CDR3 is TGCAGTGCTATCGACGCTAGCAATCAGCCCCAGCATTTT. It yields the protein CSAIDASNQPQHF.

Comment on this clonotype: A much larger clone lies a single base off, so this may be a read error. The chain combines TRBV12-3 or TRBV12-4 with TRBJ2-1; maybe TRBD2 (6 bases). Trimming stripped 7 bases from V and 10 bases from J, with 17 bases between. This CDR3 has 13 residues. The CDR3 sequence: CASKVGGSYEQFF. DNA for the CDR3: TGTGCCAGCAAGGTGGGAGGATCCTACGAGCAGTTCTTC.

This clonotype was detected many times. As DNA, the CDR3 is TGTGCCAGCAGTTTAAATCCTACTGGAAACACCATATATTTT. Amino acid sequence: CASSLNPTGNTIYF. The chain joins TRBV12-3 or TRBV12-4 to TRBJ1-3; D is ambiguous. This CDR3 contains 14 residues. Trimming took off 2 bases at V and 2 bases at J, with 7 bases between the two ends.

This chain links TRBV28 with TRBJ1-1; D is possibly TRBD1 (5 bases). This CDR3 contains 15 residues. Looked up from germline, CDR1 is MDHEN and CDR2 is SYDVKM. V lost 7 bases and J lost 4, with 19 bases in between. The CDR3 spells CASTKWGTMGTEAFF. The CDR3 DNA is TGTGCCAGCACCAAATGGGGGACGATGGGCACTGAAGCTTTCTTT.

The sample holds many counts of this clonotype. This sequence joins TRBV7-3 and TRBJ1-6; TRBD1 agrees at 7 bases. Germline CDR1 and CDR2: SGHTA and FQGTGA. The CDR3 sequence is 14 residues long. Trimming cost V 11 bases and J 7 bases; bases outside gene matches: 11. DNA of the CDR3: TGTGCCTCCAGGGGGGGTGGTGACAATTCACCCCTCCACTTT. Its protein is CASRGGGDNSPLHF. The full variable domain, rest sourced from reference TRBV7-3 and TRBJ1-6, is GAGVSQTPSNKVTEKGKYVELRCDPISGHTALYWYRQSLGQGPEFLIYFQGTGAADDSGLPNDRFFAVRPEGSVSTLKIQRTERGDSAVYLCASRGGGDNSPLHFGNGTRLTVT.